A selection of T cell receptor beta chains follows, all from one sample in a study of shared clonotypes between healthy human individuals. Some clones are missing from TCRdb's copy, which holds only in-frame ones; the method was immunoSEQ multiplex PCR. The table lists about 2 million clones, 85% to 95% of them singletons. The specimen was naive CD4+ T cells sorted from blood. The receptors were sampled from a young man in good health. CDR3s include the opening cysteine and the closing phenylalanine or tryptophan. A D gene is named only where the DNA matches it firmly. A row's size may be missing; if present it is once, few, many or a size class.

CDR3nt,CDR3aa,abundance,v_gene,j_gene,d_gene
TGTGCCAGCAGCCCTCCCGGGGCCGCTTTTGGGAGCACCTTC,CASSPPGAAFGSTF,NA,TRBV2,TRBJ1-2,NA
TGTGCCAGTATGCGGACAGGGGGGAATAGCAATCAGCCCCAGCATTTT,CASMRTGGNSNQPQHF,NA,TRBV19,TRBJ1-5,TRBD1
TGTGCCAGCAGCTTACTGGGGTCCTACGAGCAGTACTTC,CASSLLGSYEQYF,NA,TRBV5-8,TRBJ2-7,NA
TGTGCCAGCAGTGGCCAAGAGACCCAGTACTTC,CASSGQETQYF,few,TRBV2,TRBJ2-5,NA
TGTGCCAGCAGCTCCCAATCCGGGGAGCCTAATGAAAAACTGTTTTTT,CASSSQSGEPNEKLFF,NA,TRBV7-9,TRBJ1-4,NA
TGTGCCATCAGTGAGTCTAGGGTTGGGGCCACTGAAGCTTTCTTT,CAISESRVGATEAFF,NA,TRBV10-3,TRBJ1-1,NA
TGTGCCAGCAGCGTAGAAATGGCGGGGACCGGAAACACCATATATTTT,CASSVEMAGTGNTIYF,NA,TRBV9,TRBJ1-3,NA
TGTGCCAGCAGTTACACCCTAGCGGGGGGCAGGGATACGCAGTATTTT,CASSYTLAGGRDTQYF,NA,TRBV6-6,TRBJ2-3,TRBD2
TGTGCCAGCAGTTTCAGGGACAGGCTCTATATGGCCCAGCATTTT,CASSFRDRLYMAQHF,NA,TRBV28,TRBJ1-5,TRBD1
TGTGCCAGCAGACCCGGGACAGGGATCAACAATGAGCAGTTCTTC,CASRPGTGINNEQFF,NA,TRBV2,TRBJ2-1,TRBD1
TGTGCTAGCAGCCCTACCAGCGGGAGGAGTAATGAGCAGTTCTTC,CASSPTSGRSNEQFF,NA,TRBV7-7,TRBJ2-1,TRBD2
TGCGCCAGCAGCTTGGGGCTTCTAGCGGGAGCCTACAATGAGCAGTTCTTC,CASSLGLLAGAYNEQFF,NA,TRBV5-1,TRBJ2-1,TRBD2
TGTGCCAGCAGTCCGACAGGGGAAAATCAGCCCCAGCATTTT,CASSPTGENQPQHF,NA,TRBV6-6,TRBJ1-5,TRBD1
TGTGCCAGCAGCTTTGGCCCCGCTGGGCGGCAGCGGTGGCCCAATCAGCCCCAGCATTTT,CASSFGPAGRQRWPNQPQHF,NA,TRBV12-1,TRBJ1-5,NA
TGTGCCAGCGAGCGGGACGGGAGGGCGAAAGATACGCAGTATTTT,CASERDGRAKDTQYF,once,TRBV19,TRBJ2-3,TRBD2
TGTGCCATCAGTGAAGGGGTGAGGGACGAGCAGTACTTC,CAISEGVRDEQYF,few,TRBV10-3,TRBJ2-7,NA
TGTGCCAGCAGTCGACAAGGGGGTGGTGAAGAGACCCAGTACTTC,CASSRQGGGEETQYF,NA,TRBV2,TRBJ2-5,NA
TGCGCCAGCAGCTTGGGCTCGGTAAACGAGCAGTACTTC,CASSLGSVNEQYF,NA,TRBV5-1,TRBJ2-7,NA
TGCGCCAGCGATTTGGGACATGGACCAGGAAACACCATATATTTT,CASDLGHGPGNTIYF,NA,TRBV4-1,TRBJ1-3,NA
TGTGCCAGCAGTGAAGGGATGTACTTTACAGATAACACTGAAGCTTTCTTT,CASSEGMYFTDNTEAFF,NA,TRBV2,TRBJ1-1,NA
TGTGCCAGCAGCCCCAAAGGGTCCAGTGGCTACACCTTC,CASSPKGSSGYTF,NA,TRBV7-9,TRBJ1-2,NA
TGTGCCAGCAGTGTGATCCGGGACAGGCTTGGCTACACCTTC,CASSVIRDRLGYTF,NA,TRBV6-1,TRBJ1-2,TRBD1
TGTGCCAGCAGCCAACAGACCTGGACAGGGCCCTACAATGAGCAGTTCTTC,CASSQQTWTGPYNEQFF,NA,TRBV11-2,TRBJ2-1,TRBD1
TGTGCCAGCTCACCGGCAGGGAATGAGCAGTACTTC,CASSPAGNEQYF,NA,TRBV18,TRBJ2-7,NA
TGTGCCATCAGTGAGTCCTACGGCACAGATACGCAGTATTTT,CAISESYGTDTQYF,NA,TRBV10-3,TRBJ2-3,NA
TGTGCCACCCAGGAAGGCGCCGGGAGGATATACGAGCAGTACTTC,CATQEGAGRIYEQYF,few,TRBV6-5,TRBJ2-7,TRBD2
TGTGCCAGCATACCGGGAGACTTAGGCACCGGGGAGCTGTTTTTT,CASIPGDLGTGELFF,NA,TRBV6-1,TRBJ2-2,NA
TGCAGCGTTTCTACAGGGGGCTCTCGGAACACTGAAGCTTTCTTT,CSVSTGGSRNTEAFF,once,TRBV29-1,TRBJ1-1,TRBD1
TGCAGCGTTGAGGACATAGCCTACGAGCAGTACTTC,CSVEDIAYEQYF,NA,TRBV29-1,TRBJ2-7,NA
TGTGCCAGCAGTGCGCAGAGGAATGTGAATGAGCAGTTCTTC,CASSAQRNVNEQFF,NA,TRBV2,TRBJ2-1,NA
TGTGCCAGAAGCGGGTCCTCGGGACAGGAGAACACTGAAGCTTTCTTT,CARSGSSGQENTEAFF,NA,TRBV5-3,TRBJ1-1,TRBD1
TGCGCCAGCAGCCAAGTAACTAACACAGATACGCAGTATTTT,CASSQVTNTDTQYF,NA,TRBV4-1,TRBJ2-3,NA
TGTGCCAGCAGGACTAGCGCCGCGAACACCGGGGAGCTGTTTTTT,CASRTSAANTGELFF,NA,TRBV2,TRBJ2-2,TRBD2
TGTGCCAGCAGTGAACTTAGGAATCAGCCCCAGCATTTT,CASSELRNQPQHF,NA,TRBV2,TRBJ1-5,NA
TGCGCCAGCAGCGAACGACCAAGTCAGCCCCAGCATTTT,CASSERPSQPQHF,NA,TRBV5-1,TRBJ1-5,NA
TGTGCCAGCAGTGAATCTTGGGGGGTCTTCTACGAGCAGTACTTC,CASSESWGVFYEQYF,NA,TRBV6-1,TRBJ2-7,NA
TGCGCCAGCAGCTCTAACGGACAGAACACTGAAGCTTTCTTT,CASSSNGQNTEAFF,NA,TRBV5-1,TRBJ1-1,NA
TGTGCCAGCAGCATGAGGACTACCTCACCTAATTCAGATACGCAGTATTTT,CASSMRTTSPNSDTQYF,NA,TRBV7-9,TRBJ2-3,NA
TGTGCCAGCAGTGAAGATGGGGTCGGCATTCAGTACTTC,CASSEDGVGIQYF,NA,TRBV2,TRBJ2-4,NA
TGTGCCAGCAGCCAAGTTTCCGGGGAGCTGTTTTTT,CASSQVSGELFF,few,TRBV14,TRBJ2-2,NA
TGTGCCAGCAGTTTACTGTCCCTGATGAACAATGAGCAGTTCTTC,CASSLLSLMNNEQFF,NA,TRBV27,TRBJ2-1,NA
TGTGCCAGCATTCTAGCGGGAGCGATCCAAGAGACCCAGTACTTC,CASILAGAIQETQYF,NA,TRBV6-5,TRBJ2-5,TRBD2
TGCGCCAGCAGCTCCTCCCGGGCTTCGTTGGTTAGCACAGATACGCAGTATTTT,CASSSSRASLVSTDTQYF,NA,TRBV5-1,TRBJ2-3,NA
TGTGCCAGCAGCTTACAGGGGGAAAGCACTGAAGCTTTCTTT,CASSLQGESTEAFF,NA,TRBV11-3,TRBJ1-1,TRBD1
TGTGCCAGCACCGCGACAGGGTATAATGAAAAACTGTTTTTT,CASTATGYNEKLFF,NA,TRBV28,TRBJ1-4,TRBD1
TGTGCCAGCAGCTTAGGGCTAGCGGGCGGTGAGCAGTTCTTC,CASSLGLAGGEQFF,once,TRBV11-3,TRBJ2-1,TRBD2
TGTGCCAGCAGTTTGGCCGGAAACACCATATATTTT,CASSLAGNTIYF,NA,TRBV28,TRBJ1-3,NA
TGTGCCAGCAGTTGGCGAAGGAGTAGCACAGATACGCAGTATTTT,CASSWRRSSTDTQYF,NA,TRBV11-2,TRBJ2-3,NA